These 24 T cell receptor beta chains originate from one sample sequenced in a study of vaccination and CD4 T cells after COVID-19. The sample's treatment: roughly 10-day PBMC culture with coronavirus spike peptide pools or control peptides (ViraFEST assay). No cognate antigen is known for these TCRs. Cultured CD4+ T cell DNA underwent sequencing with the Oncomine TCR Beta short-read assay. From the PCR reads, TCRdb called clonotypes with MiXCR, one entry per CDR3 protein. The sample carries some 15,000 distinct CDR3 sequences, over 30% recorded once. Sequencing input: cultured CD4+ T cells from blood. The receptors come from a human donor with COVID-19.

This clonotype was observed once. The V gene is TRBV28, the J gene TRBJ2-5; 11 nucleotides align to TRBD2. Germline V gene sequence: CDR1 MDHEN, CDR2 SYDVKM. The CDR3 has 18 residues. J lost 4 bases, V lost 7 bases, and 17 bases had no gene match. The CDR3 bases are TGTGCCAGCACTCACAATAGCGGGGGGGAGGGATTCGGAGAGACCCAGTACTTC. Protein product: CASTHNSGGEGFGETQYF. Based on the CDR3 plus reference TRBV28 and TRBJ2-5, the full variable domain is DVKVTQSSRYLVKRTGEKVFLECVQDMDHENMFWYRQDPGLGLRLIYFSYDVKMKEKGDIPEGYSVSREKKERFSLILESASTNQTSMYLCASTHNSGGEGFGETQYFGPGTRLLVL.

CDR3 DNA sequence: TGTGCCAGCAGCCTGTATTCCGGGGAGCTGTTTTTT. Encoded protein: CASSLYSGELFF. The rearrangement links TRBV7-9 to TRBJ2-2; D uncertain. The CDR3 has 12 amino acids. V gave up 5 bases and J gave up 6 bases, with 7 bases separating them. CDR1 is SEHNR and CDR2 is FQNEAQ in the germline V gene (reference sequence).

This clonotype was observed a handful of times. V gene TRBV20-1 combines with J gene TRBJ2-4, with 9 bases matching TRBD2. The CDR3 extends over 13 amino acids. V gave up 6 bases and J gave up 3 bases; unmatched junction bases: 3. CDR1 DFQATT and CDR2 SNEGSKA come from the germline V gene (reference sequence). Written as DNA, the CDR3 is TGCAGTGCACAGACTAGCGGCAAAAACATTCAGTACTTC. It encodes CSAQTSGKNIQYF.

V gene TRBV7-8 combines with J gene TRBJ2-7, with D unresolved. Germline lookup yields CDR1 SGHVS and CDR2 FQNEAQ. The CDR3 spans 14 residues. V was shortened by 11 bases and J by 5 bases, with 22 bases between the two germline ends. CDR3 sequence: CAGTTIPQANEQYF. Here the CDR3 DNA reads TGTGCCGGCACGACCATCCCCCAAGCTAACGAGCAGTACTTC. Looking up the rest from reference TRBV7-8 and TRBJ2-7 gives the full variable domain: GAGVSQSPRYKVAKRGQDVALRCDPISGHVSLFWYQQALGQGPEFLTYFQNEAQLDKSGLPSDRFFAERPEGSVSTLKIQRTQQEDSAVYLCAGTTIPQANEQYFGPGTRLTVT.

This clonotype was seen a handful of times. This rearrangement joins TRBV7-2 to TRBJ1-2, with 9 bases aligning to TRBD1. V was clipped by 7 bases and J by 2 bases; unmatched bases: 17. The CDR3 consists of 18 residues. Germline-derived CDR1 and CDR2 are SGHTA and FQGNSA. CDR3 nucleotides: TGTGCCAGCACCAAACTCTCGGGGGGGGACAGGGTGAACTATGGCTACACCTTC. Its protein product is CASTKLSGGDRVNYGYTF.

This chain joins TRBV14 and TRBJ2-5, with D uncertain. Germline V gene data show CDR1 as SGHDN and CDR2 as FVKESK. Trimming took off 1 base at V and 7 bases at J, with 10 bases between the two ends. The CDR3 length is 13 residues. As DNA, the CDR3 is TGTGCCAGCAGCCAAGGTGGCGCGGCGACCCAGTACTTC. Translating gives CASSQGGAATQYF.

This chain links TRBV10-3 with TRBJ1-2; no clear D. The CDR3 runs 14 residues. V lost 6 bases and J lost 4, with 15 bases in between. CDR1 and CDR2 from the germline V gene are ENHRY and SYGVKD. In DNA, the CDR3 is TGTGCCATCAGATCCGGGCCCCCGGGCTATGGCTACACCTTC. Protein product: CAIRSGPPGYGYTF.

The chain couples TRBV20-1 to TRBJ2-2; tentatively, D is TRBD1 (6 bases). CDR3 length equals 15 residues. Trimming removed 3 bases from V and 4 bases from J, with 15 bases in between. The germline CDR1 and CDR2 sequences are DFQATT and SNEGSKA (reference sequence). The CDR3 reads CSARGHWSGTGELFF. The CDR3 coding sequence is TGCAGTGCTAGGGGACACTGGTCGGGCACCGGGGAGCTGTTTTTT.

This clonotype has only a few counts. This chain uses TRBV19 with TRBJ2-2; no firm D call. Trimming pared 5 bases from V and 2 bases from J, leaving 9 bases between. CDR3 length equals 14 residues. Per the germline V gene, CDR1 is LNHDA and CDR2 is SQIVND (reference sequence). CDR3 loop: CASSQYPNTGELFF. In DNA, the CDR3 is TGTGCCAGTAGTCAATACCCTAACACCGGGGAGCTGTTTTTT.

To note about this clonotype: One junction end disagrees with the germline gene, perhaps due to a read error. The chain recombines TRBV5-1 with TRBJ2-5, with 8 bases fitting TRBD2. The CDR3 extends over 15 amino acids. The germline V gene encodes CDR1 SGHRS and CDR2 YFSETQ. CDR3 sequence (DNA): TGCGCCAGCAGCTTCTTCGGGGGGGCTCAAGAGGCCCAGTACTTC. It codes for CASSFFGGAQEAQYF. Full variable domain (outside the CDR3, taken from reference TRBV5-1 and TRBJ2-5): KAGVTQTPRYLIKTRGQQVTLSCSPISGHRSVSWYQQTPGQGLQFLFEYFSETQRNKGNFPGRFSGRQFSNSRSEMNVSTLELGDSALYLCASSFFGGAQEAQYFGPGTRLLVL.

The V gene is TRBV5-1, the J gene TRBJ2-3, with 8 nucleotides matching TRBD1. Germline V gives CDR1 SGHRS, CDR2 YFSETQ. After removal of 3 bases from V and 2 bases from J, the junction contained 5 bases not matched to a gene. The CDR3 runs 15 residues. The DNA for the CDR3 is TGCGCCAGCAGCTACGGGACAGGAGTCACAGATACGCAGTATTTT. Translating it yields CASSYGTGVTDTQYF. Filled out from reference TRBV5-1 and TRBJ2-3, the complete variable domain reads KAGVTQTPRYLIKTRGQQVTLSCSPISGHRSVSWYQQTPGQGLQFLFEYFSETQRNKGNFPGRFSGRQFSNSRSEMNVSTLELGDSALYLCASSYGTGVTDTQYFGPGTRLTVL.

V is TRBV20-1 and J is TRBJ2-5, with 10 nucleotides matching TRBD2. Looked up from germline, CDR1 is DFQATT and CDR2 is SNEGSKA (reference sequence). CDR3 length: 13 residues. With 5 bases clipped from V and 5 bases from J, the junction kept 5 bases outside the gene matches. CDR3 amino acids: CSALAGGGETQYF. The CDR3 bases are TGCAGTGCTTTAGCGGGGGGCGGGGAGACCCAGTACTTC.

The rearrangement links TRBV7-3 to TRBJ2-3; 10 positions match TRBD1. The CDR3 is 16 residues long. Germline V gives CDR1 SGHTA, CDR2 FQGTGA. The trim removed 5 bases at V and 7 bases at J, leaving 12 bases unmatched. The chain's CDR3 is CASSLRGQGRQNTQYF. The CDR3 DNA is TGTGCCAGCAGCCTCCGGGGACAGGGGCGACAGAATACGCAGTATTTT.

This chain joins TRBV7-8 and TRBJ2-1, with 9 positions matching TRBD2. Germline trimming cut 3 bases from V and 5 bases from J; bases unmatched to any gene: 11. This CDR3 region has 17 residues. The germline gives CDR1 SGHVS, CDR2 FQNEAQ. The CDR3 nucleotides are TGTGCCAGCAGCTTTATGGGTGCTAGCGGGGTTAACAATGAGCAGTTCTTC. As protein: CASSFMGASGVNNEQFF. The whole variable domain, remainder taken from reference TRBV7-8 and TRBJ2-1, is GAGVSQSPRYKVAKRGQDVALRCDPISGHVSLFWYQQALGQGPEFLTYFQNEAQLDKSGLPSDRFFAERPEGSVSTLKIQRTQQEDSAVYLCASSFMGASGVNNEQFFGPGTRLTVL.

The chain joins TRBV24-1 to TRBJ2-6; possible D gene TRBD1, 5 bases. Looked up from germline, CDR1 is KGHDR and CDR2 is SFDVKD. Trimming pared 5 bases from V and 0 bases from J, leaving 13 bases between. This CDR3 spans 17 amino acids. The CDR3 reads CATSAPQGSSGANVLTF. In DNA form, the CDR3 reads TGTGCCACCAGTGCCCCCCAGGGTTCCTCTGGGGCCAACGTCCTGACTTTC.

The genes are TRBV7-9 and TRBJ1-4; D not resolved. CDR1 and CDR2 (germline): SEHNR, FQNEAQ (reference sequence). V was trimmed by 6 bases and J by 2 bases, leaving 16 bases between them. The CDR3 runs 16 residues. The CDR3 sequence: CASRKMGGGTNEKLFF. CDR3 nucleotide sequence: TGTGCCAGCAGGAAAATGGGCGGCGGGACTAATGAAAAACTGTTTTTT.

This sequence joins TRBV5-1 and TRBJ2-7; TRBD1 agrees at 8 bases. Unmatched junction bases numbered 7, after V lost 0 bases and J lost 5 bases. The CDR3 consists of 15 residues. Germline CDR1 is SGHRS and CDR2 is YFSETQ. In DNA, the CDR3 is TGCGCCAGCAGCTTGGGACAGGGGTTTATCAACGAGCAGTACTTC. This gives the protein CASSLGQGFINEQYF.

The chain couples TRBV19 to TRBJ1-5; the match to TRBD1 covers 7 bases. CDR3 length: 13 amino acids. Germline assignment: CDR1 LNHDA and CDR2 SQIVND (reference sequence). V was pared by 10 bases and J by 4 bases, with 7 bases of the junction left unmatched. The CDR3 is CATTGDLNQPQHF. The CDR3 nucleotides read TGTGCCACTACAGGGGACCTTAATCAGCCCCAGCATTTT.

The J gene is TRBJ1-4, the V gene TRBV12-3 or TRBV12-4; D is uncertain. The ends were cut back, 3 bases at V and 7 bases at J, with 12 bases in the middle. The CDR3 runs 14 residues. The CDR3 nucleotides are TGTGCCAGCAGTTTCAGGATAGTGGGTGAAAAACTGTTTTTT. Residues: CASSFRIVGEKLFF.

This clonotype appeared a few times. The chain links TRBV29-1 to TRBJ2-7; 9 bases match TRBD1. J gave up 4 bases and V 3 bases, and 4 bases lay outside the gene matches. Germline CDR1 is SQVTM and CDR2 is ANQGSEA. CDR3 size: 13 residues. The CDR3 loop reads CSVEGQGGYEQYF. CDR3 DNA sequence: TGCAGCGTTGAGGGACAGGGAGGGTACGAGCAGTACTTC.

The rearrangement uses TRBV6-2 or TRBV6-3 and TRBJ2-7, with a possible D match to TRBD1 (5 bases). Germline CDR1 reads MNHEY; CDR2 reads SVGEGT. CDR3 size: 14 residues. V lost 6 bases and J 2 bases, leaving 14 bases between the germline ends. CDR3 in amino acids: CASRLGRVPYEQYF. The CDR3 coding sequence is TGTGCCAGCAGGCTCGGCAGGGTTCCCTACGAGCAGTACTTC.

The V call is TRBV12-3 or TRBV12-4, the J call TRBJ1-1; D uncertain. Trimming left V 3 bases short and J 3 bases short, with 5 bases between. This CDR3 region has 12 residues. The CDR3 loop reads CASSFFDTEAFF. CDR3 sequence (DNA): TGTGCCAGCAGTTTTTTTGACACTGAAGCTTTCTTT.

CDR3 protein: CASSLGGVETQYF. Written as DNA, the CDR3 is TGTGCCAGCAGCTTGGGGGGAGTCGAGACCCAGTACTTC. The chain couples TRBV7-2 to TRBJ2-5; perhaps TRBD2 as D (6 bases). Germline CDR1 and CDR2: SGHTA and FQGNSA. Trimming stripped 3 bases from V and 5 bases from J, with 10 bases between. The CDR3 spans 13 residues. The full variable domain, with the rest looked up from reference TRBV7-2 and TRBJ2-5, is GAGVSQSPSNKVTEKGKDVELRCDPISGHTALYWYRQSLGQGLEFLIYFQGNSAPDKSGLPSDRFSAERTGGSVSTLTIQRTQQEDSAVYLCASSLGGVETQYFGPGTRLLVL.

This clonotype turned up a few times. The CDR3, as DNA: TGTGCCAGAAGCCACCTCTGGGTGGAATCCGAGCAGTACTTC. Translating it yields CARSHLWVESEQYF. J is TRBJ2-7 and V is TRBV5-3; D not resolved. TRBV5-3 qualifies as an ORF whose function is uncertain. V lost 4 bases to trimming and J lost 6 bases, with 17 bases between them. The CDR3 covers 14 residues.